A single sample gave rise to the 31 T cell receptor beta chains below, sequenced in a study of OX40 agonist ivuxolimab in advanced cancers. The data were produced by immunoSEQ multiplex PCR, yet TCRdb's version contains in-frame clones alone and is incomplete. The sample comprises about 58,000 clones, about 86% of which are singletons, and 0.85% to 1% rests with the top ten. The material was CD4+ or CD8+ T cells sorted from blood, obtained in a trial of the OX40 agonist ivuxolimab. The receptors were gathered from an adult with an advanced solid tumor such as melanoma, head and neck, liver or kidney cancer.

V gene TRBV5-1 combines with J gene TRBJ2-1; D gene unclear. The V gene's germline CDR1 is SGHRS and CDR2 YFSETQ. The V end lost 4 bases, the J end lost 1 base, and 15 bases lay between the germline ends. The CDR3 extends over 16 amino acids. The CDR3 spells CASSPPGSRSYNEQFF. The CDR3 DNA reads as TGCGCCAGCAGCCCGCCGGGCTCCAGATCCTACAATGAGCAGTTCTTC. Full variable domain (rest looked up from reference TRBV5-1 and TRBJ2-1): KAGVTQTPRYLIKTRGQQVTLSCSPISGHRSVSWYQQTPGQGLQFLFEYFSETQRNKGNFPGRFSGRQFSNSRSEMNVSTLELGDSALYLCASSPPGSRSYNEQFFGPGTRLTVL.

The rearrangement joins TRBV6-1 to TRBJ1-3; TRBD1 aligns across 8 bases. J gave up 10 bases and V 3 bases, and 5 bases lay outside the gene matches. The germline gives CDR1 MNHNS, CDR2 SASEGT. The CDR3 extends over 13 amino acids. As DNA, the CDR3 is TGTGCCAGCAGTGAGAGGGACAGGCCTACCATATATTTT. Translation: CASSERDRPTIYF.

This clone was observed a few times. V usage is TRBV7-9 and J usage is TRBJ1-1, with D maybe TRBD1 (6 bases). V shed 7 bases and J shed 1 base, with 16 bases lying between them. The CDR3 contains 15 residues. From germline, CDR1 is SEHNR and CDR2 FQNEAQ (reference sequence). CDR3 protein: CASTLPDRWNTEAFF. The CDR3 DNA follows: TGTGCCAGCACCCTCCCTGACAGGTGGAACACTGAAGCTTTCTTT.

This clone was seen only once. The rearrangement links TRBV5-1 to TRBJ1-2, with 8 positions matching TRBD1. Germline assignment: CDR1 SGHRS and CDR2 YFSETQ. The V and J ends lost 2 bases and 8 bases, in that order; junction bases with no gene match: 14. The CDR3 is 16 amino acids. CDR3 DNA: TGCGCCAGCAGCTTAGGACAGGGACCTGGTTGGAGAGGCTACACCTTC. Its protein product is CASSLGQGPGWRGYTF.

The sample holds a few counts of this clone. CDR3 protein: CASSIPRGMNTEAFF. Written as DNA, the CDR3 is TGTGCCAGTAGTATCCCCCGGGGGATGAACACTGAAGCTTTCTTT. This chain connects TRBV19 to TRBJ1-1, with D possibly matching TRBD1 (5 bases). The germline V and J ends were trimmed by 3 bases and 0 bases, with 11 bases remaining between them. The CDR3 spans 15 residues. Germline V gene sequence: CDR1 LNHDA, CDR2 SQIVND (reference sequence).

This rearrangement joins TRBV9 to TRBJ2-5; tentative D call: TRBD1 (6 bases). Between the trimmed V and J ends, which lost 0 bases and 5 bases, there was a span of 8 bases. The CDR3 loop spans 13 amino acids. Germline CDR1 is SGDLS and CDR2 is YYNGEE. In nucleotides, the CDR3 is TGTGCCAGCAGCGTAGTTACAGGGGAGACCCAGTACTTC. It codes for CASSVVTGETQYF.

The chain combines TRBV6-5 with TRBJ1-2; D is uncertain. CDR1 is MNHEY, CDR2 SVGAGI, per germline. V was pared by 2 bases and J by 8 bases, with 18 bases between. The CDR3 is made up of 15 amino acids. The CDR3 reads CASSYSLEGLEGYTF. In DNA form, the CDR3 reads TGTGCCAGCAGTTACAGCCTAGAGGGATTGGAGGGCTACACCTTC.

In this sample, this clone turned up a few times. V usage is TRBV18 and J usage is TRBJ1-5; 12 bases match TRBD1. Looked up from germline, CDR1 is KGHSH and CDR2 is LQKENI. V shed 3 bases and J 5 bases; nucleotides not matched to a gene: 5. This CDR3 comprises 16 residues. CDR3 sequence (DNA): TGTGCCAGCTCACCTCCTCGGGACAGGGGGCATCAGCCCCAGCATTTT. The encoded protein is CASSPPRDRGHQPQHF.

This clone was seen only a few times. The chain recombines TRBV7-2 with TRBJ1-4, with D possibly being TRBD1 (5 bases). The ends were cut back, 3 bases at V and 0 bases at J, with 20 bases in the middle. Germline V gene data show CDR1 as SGHTA and CDR2 as FQGNSA. This CDR3 spans 19 amino acids. DNA of the CDR3: TGTGCCAGCAGCTTTCGACAGCCCCACATAGTTGCAACTAATGAAAAACTGTTTTTT. This encodes CASSFRQPHIVATNEKLFF.

J is TRBJ1-1 and V is TRBV11-3, with a weak D call TRBD1 (6 bases). The CDR3 covers 14 residues. CDR1 is SGHNT, CDR2 YENEEA, per germline. The V end was cut by 3 bases, the J end by 2 bases, with 10 bases between. CDR3 protein: CASSLGGFNTEAFF. The DNA for the CDR3 is TGTGCCAGCAGCTTGGGGGGCTTTAACACTGAAGCTTTCTTT.

The chain links TRBV5-1 to TRBJ1-4, with 11 bases that match TRBD1. Unmatched junction bases numbered 8, after V lost 0 bases and J lost 10 bases. The CDR3 has 16 residues. Germline assignment: CDR1 SGHRS and CDR2 YFSETQ. CDR3 sequence reads: CASSLGQGQGAGKLFF. For the CDR3, the DNA is TGCGCCAGCAGCTTGGGCCAAGGACAGGGGGCGGGAAAACTGTTTTTT.

This sequence joins TRBV6-1 and TRBJ1-5; D unclear. Trimming removed 3 bases at V and 11 bases at J, with 14 bases between. CDR1 is MNHNS, CDR2 SASEGT, per germline. CDR3 length: 13 amino acids. The CDR3 region has the DNA TGTGCCAGCAGTGAGGGCTTGGGTTCTTCCCAGCATTTT. This encodes CASSEGLGSSQHF.

This clone was recorded a few times. The chain has TRBV4-1 and TRBJ2-7; D tentatively reads TRBD1 or TRBD2 (6 bases each). Germline loops: CDR1 MGHRA, CDR2 YSYEKL. Trimming shortened V by 1 base and J by 7 bases, and 14 bases separated the two germline ends. The CDR3 is made up of 14 amino acids. CDR3 coding DNA: TGCGCCAGCAGCCAAGGATGGGGGGCGCTTGAGCAGTACTTC. Translating gives CASSQGWGALEQYF.

The V call is TRBV19, the J call TRBJ1-1; D is undetermined. This CDR3 is 14 amino acids long. Trimming took off 7 bases at V and 6 bases at J, with 18 bases between the two ends. The germline CDR1 and CDR2 sequences are LNHDA and SQIVND (reference sequence). DNA of the CDR3: TGTGCCAGTATATCCCGGGTCTACGACTCTGAAGCTTTCTTT. It is translated as CASISRVYDSEAFF. Together with reference TRBV19 and TRBJ1-1, the CDR3 gives the full variable domain: DGGITQSPKYLFRKEGQNVTLSCEQNLNHDAMYWYRQDPGQGLRLIYYSQIVNDFQKGDIAEGYSVSREKKESFPLTVTSAQKNPTAFYLCASISRVYDSEAFFGQGTRLTVV.

This rearrangement joins TRBV6-1 to TRBJ2-1; 8 bases map to TRBD1. Unmatched junction bases numbered 5, after V lost 2 bases and J lost 2 bases. Looked up from germline, CDR1 is MNHNS and CDR2 is SASEGT. The CDR3 runs to 16 residues. CDR3 protein: CASSERGQVAYNEQFF. The CDR3 DNA is TGTGCCAGCAGTGAACGGGGACAGGTGGCCTACAATGAGCAGTTCTTC.

This rearrangement joins TRBV7-9 to TRBJ1-2; unclear D gene. Trimming stripped 5 bases from V and 4 bases from J, with 23 bases between. The germline CDR1 and CDR2 sequences are SEHNR and FQNEAQ (reference sequence). The CDR3 totals 17 residues. The CDR3 loop is CASSGTELGWGGYGYTF. The DNA for the CDR3 is TGTGCCAGCAGCGGAACAGAGCTGGGGTGGGGAGGCTATGGCTACACCTTC.

The V call is TRBV7-8, the J call TRBJ1-5; TRBD1 matches at 8 bases. CDR1 SGHVS and CDR2 FQNEAQ come from the germline V gene. This CDR3 contains 16 residues. V dropped 5 bases and J dropped 0; count of bases not matched to a gene: 6. The CDR3 DNA follows: TGTGCCAGCAGCCAAGGGACAGGACATAGCAATCAGCCCCAGCATTTT. Translation gives CASSQGTGHSNQPQHF.

The V and J genes are TRBV5-1 and TRBJ2-1; 12 positions match TRBD2. CDR1 and CDR2 (germline): SGHRS, YFSETQ. This CDR3 is 16 amino acids long. V lost 1 base and J lost 4; bases outside the gene matches: 3. CDR3 amino acids: CASSLTSGGFYNEQFF. CDR3 sequence (DNA): TGCGCCAGCAGCTTGACTAGCGGGGGGTTTTACAATGAGCAGTTCTTC.

V is TRBV7-9 and J is TRBJ1-2, with TRBD1 matching 8 bases. V shed 5 bases, J shed 7 bases, and the junction held 9 bases outside the gene matches. The CDR3 runs 14 residues. The germline CDR1 and CDR2 sequences are SEHNR and FQNEAQ (reference sequence). The CDR3 sequence is CASSQGQGGFGYTF. CDR3 DNA: TGTGCCAGCAGCCAAGGACAGGGTGGCTTTGGCTACACCTTC.

The chain couples TRBV29-1 to TRBJ2-1; tentatively, D is TRBD2 (7 bases). Germline V gene data show CDR1 as SQVTM and CDR2 as ANQGSEA. Trimming stripped 0 bases from V and 3 bases from J, with 21 bases between. This CDR3 contains 18 residues. CDR3 DNA sequence: TGCAGCGTTGAAGATCTTCGAGGGGGGGCATTGGGCTACAATGAGCAGTTCTTC. Protein product: CSVEDLRGGALGYNEQFF.

This sequence joins TRBV18 and TRBJ1-2; 9 nucleotides line up with TRBD1. The V gene end was trimmed by 4 bases and the J gene end by 2 bases; junction bases not matched to a gene: 2. Germline lookup yields CDR1 KGHSH and CDR2 LQKENI. This CDR3 spans 14 amino acids. The CDR3 DNA reads TGTGCCAGCTCACGGACAGGGGAAAACTATGGCTACACCTTC. Its protein is CASSRTGENYGYTF.

DNA for the CDR3: TGTGCCAGCAGCTTGGTTACCCAAGAGCCCTACGAGCAGTACTTC. This sequence encodes CASSLVTQEPYEQYF. This chain connects TRBV5-6 to TRBJ2-7; D gene uncertain. This CDR3 contains 15 residues. The V end was cut by 0 bases, the J end by 2 bases, with 12 bases between. CDR1 and CDR2 (germline): SGHDT, YYEEEE.

V is TRBV21-1 and J is TRBJ2-5; TRBD1 was called by the table and not checked on the DNA. TRBV21-1 is shown as a pseudogene. CDR3 length: 14 amino acids. Here the CDR3 reads CASSKGRAQETQYF. For the CDR3, the DNA is TGTGCCAGCAGCAAAGGCAGGGCGCAAGAGACCCAGTACTTC.

This chain joins TRBV5-1 and TRBJ2-2, with 8 bases identical to TRBD2. The CDR3 is 19 amino acids. The V gene's germline CDR1 is SGHRS and CDR2 YFSETQ. The V gene end was trimmed by 4 bases and the J gene end by 5 bases; junction bases not matched to a gene: 19. CDR3 bases: TGCGCCAGCAGCCCGGCCGGGGGGGCCAGATGGAGTGGAACCGGGGAGCTGTTTTTT. It translates to CASSPAGGARWSGTGELFF.

This clone was detected a few times. Its ends do not fully match the called genes, so a read error is possible. The chain employs TRBV19 and TRBJ2-4; TRBD1 agrees at 10 bases. Germline values: CDR1 LNHDA, CDR2 SQIVND (reference sequence). The CDR3 has 12 residues. CDR3 residues: CASYPGQGRLVF. The CDR3 DNA follows: TGTGCCAGTTATCCGGGACAGGGGCGATTGGTCTTC.

The V and J genes are TRBV5-1 and TRBJ1-6; perhaps TRBD1 as D (6 bases). The CDR3 runs 14 residues. The germline V gene encodes CDR1 SGHRS and CDR2 YFSETQ. V was clipped by 7 bases and J by 5 bases, with 13 bases between them. CDR3 loop: CASCAGDNNSPLHF. CDR3 DNA: TGCGCCAGCTGCGCCGGGGACAATAATTCACCCCTCCACTTT.

A single count supports this clone. J is TRBJ2-1 and V is TRBV27, with TRBD2 as a possible D gene (7 bases). This CDR3 is 16 amino acids long. V was cut by 5 bases and J by 10 bases, with 24 bases left in between. Germline assignment: CDR1 MNHEY and CDR2 SMNVEV (reference sequence). The CDR3 loop reads CASSRGLGGGQLEQFF. In DNA, the CDR3 is TGTGCCAGCAGTCGGGGGTTGGGGGGGGGCCAATTAGAGCAGTTCTTC.

V gene TRBV7-2 combines with J gene TRBJ1-1; 8 bases match TRBD1. V lost 1 base and J lost 4; bases outside the gene matches: 8. The CDR3 is 16 residues long. Germline CDR1 is SGHTA and CDR2 is FQGNSA. In DNA, the CDR3 is TGTGCCAGCAGCTTAGATGGGCGACAGGGGAGCACTGAAGCTTTCTTT. Residues: CASSLDGRQGSTEAFF.

The CDR3 protein is CASSRGYRETQYF. CDR3 DNA: TGTGCCAGCAGCCGAGGGTACCGAGAGACCCAGTACTTC. The chain links TRBV5-4 to TRBJ2-5; perhaps TRBD2 as D (5 bases). Trimming took 4 bases from V and 4 from J, leaving 11 bases between them. Germline CDR1 is SGHNT and CDR2 is YYREEE (reference sequence). The CDR3 length is 13 residues.

The gene calls are TRBV2 and TRBJ1-2, with a tentative D call TRBD1 (5 bases). From germline, CDR1 is SNHLY and CDR2 FYNNEI. CDR3 length: 15 amino acids. V dropped 6 bases and J dropped 4 bases, with 18 bases sitting between them. CDR3 residues: CASSQSRMGTYGYTF. The CDR3 DNA reads as TGTGCCAGCAGCCAAAGCAGGATGGGGACCTATGGCTACACCTTC.

The chain uses TRBV7-6 and TRBJ2-3, with 8 bases lining up with TRBD2. CDR1 and CDR2 from the germline V gene are SGHVS and FNYEAQ. The CDR3 loop spans 16 amino acids. Losses at the gene ends were 3 bases for V and 0 bases for J; bases not matched to a gene: 5. The CDR3 here is CASSFRGGYSTDTQYF. The CDR3 DNA reads TGTGCCAGCAGCTTCCGGGGGGGATATAGCACAGATACGCAGTATTTT.